The 17 T cell receptor beta chains below all came from one sample that was sequenced in a study of T cell changes during pregnancy in multiple sclerosis. The table came from immunoSEQ multiplex PCR; TCRdb's copy has only in-frame clones and leaves some out. The table lists 50,000 to 60,000 clones, 90% of them singletons, with 2.2% in the top ten. The source was peripheral blood, collected in the first trimester of pregnancy. These receptors were collected from a female donor in good health, enrolled as a control in a pregnancy study.

The genes are TRBV6-5 and TRBJ2-1; 10 bases are shared with TRBD2. V was clipped by 8 bases and J by 7 bases; unmatched bases: 5. From germline, CDR1 is MNHEY and CDR2 SVGAGI. The CDR3 contains 13 residues. This chain's CDR3 is CASPLAGANEQFF. DNA of the CDR3: TGTGCCAGCCCCCTAGCGGGGGCTAATGAGCAGTTCTTC.

The chain recombines TRBV7-9 with TRBJ1-1, with D hard to call. CDR3 length: 15 residues. Germline CDR1 is SEHNR and CDR2 is FQNEAQ (reference sequence). Trimming left V 8 bases short and J 3 bases short, with 19 bases between. The CDR3 sequence: CASSPPGRVYTEAFF. Here the CDR3 DNA reads TGTGCCAGCTCACCACCTGGGAGGGTTTACACTGAAGCTTTCTTT. The full variable domain, with the rest looked up from reference TRBV7-9 and TRBJ1-1, is DTGVSQNPRHKITKRGQNVTFRCDPISEHNRLYWYRQTLGQGPEFLTYFQNEAQLEKSRLLSDRFSAERPKGSFSTLEIQRTEQGDSAMYLCASSPPGRVYTEAFFGQGTRLTVV.

The chain is built from TRBV28 and TRBJ1-2, with TRBD1 matching over 8 bases. Germline V gene lookup returns CDR1 MDHEN and CDR2 SYDVKM. V dropped 6 bases and J dropped 0; count of bases not matched to a gene: 9. The CDR3 extends over 16 amino acids. The CDR3 protein is CASSFLGQGPNYGYTF. CDR3 DNA sequence: TGTGCCAGCAGCTTTTTAGGACAGGGCCCTAACTATGGCTACACCTTC.

V usage is TRBV5-4 and J usage is TRBJ2-3; no clear D. The ends were cut back, 4 bases at V and 0 bases at J, with 12 bases in the middle. CDR3 length: 15 residues. CDR1 and CDR2 (germline): SGHNT, YYREEE (reference sequence). CDR3 nucleotide sequence: TGTGCCAGCAGCCAGCCGGAGCTTAGCACAGATACGCAGTATTTT. Amino acid sequence: CASSQPELSTDTQYF.

The CDR3 DNA reads as TGTGCCAGCAGCCCCCATCAGGGGGCGATTCCTCATAATTCACCCCTCCACTTT. It encodes CASSPHQGAIPHNSPLHF. The V and J genes are TRBV11-2 and TRBJ1-6, with TRBD1 matching over 8 bases. The germline V gene encodes CDR1 SGHAT and CDR2 FQNNGV. V was clipped by 5 bases and J by 5 bases; unmatched bases: 14. The CDR3 extends over 18 amino acids.

V is TRBV5-4 and J is TRBJ2-1; 7 bases fit TRBD2. CDR3 length: 15 amino acids. Trimming cost V 4 bases and J 6 bases; bases outside gene matches: 10. Germline CDR1 and CDR2: SGHNT and YYREEE (reference sequence). The CDR3 region has the DNA TGTGCCAGCAGCAGGTTGGGAGGGCCTCCCAATGAGCAGTTCTTC. Translated: CASSRLGGPPNEQFF.

This sequence joins TRBV5-1 and TRBJ2-7; possible D gene TRBD1, 5 bases. Germline V CDR1 and CDR2: SGHRS, YFSETQ. The CDR3 loop spans 14 amino acids. Trimming left V 2 bases short and J 0 bases short, with 9 bases between. The CDR3 sequence: CASSFDSSSYEQYF. CDR3 in DNA: TGCGCCAGCAGCTTTGACAGCTCCTCCTACGAGCAGTACTTC.

The chain uses TRBV28 and TRBJ1-5, with TRBD1 matching over 7 bases. Germline CDR1 is MDHEN and CDR2 is SYDVKM. Trimming removed 0 bases from V and 7 bases from J; junction bases left unmatched: 3. The CDR3 length is 14 residues. The CDR3 nucleotides are TGTGCCAGCAGTTTATGGTCAGGGGGGCAGCCCCAGCATTTT. Amino acids: CASSLWSGGQPQHF.

The rearrangement uses TRBV7-2 and TRBJ2-3; D may be TRBD2 (6 bases). This CDR3 comprises 17 residues. Germline-derived CDR1 and CDR2 are SGHTA and FQGNSA. V gave up 4 bases and J gave up 3 bases, with 20 bases separating them. This CDR3 is CASSSSGTARHTDTQYF. Here the CDR3 DNA reads TGTGCCAGCAGCTCCTCCGGGACTGCGAGGCATACAGATACGCAGTATTTT.

The rearrangement uses TRBV6-1 and TRBJ1-5, with TRBD1 matching 9 bases. Germline loops: CDR1 MNHNS, CDR2 SASEGT. With 8 bases clipped from V and 7 bases from J, the junction kept 9 bases outside the gene matches. The CDR3 length is 14 residues. The CDR3 here is CASWEGGQGQPQHF. For the CDR3, the DNA is TGTGCCAGCTGGGAGGGGGGACAGGGCCAGCCCCAGCATTTT.

The rearrangement links TRBV5-5 to TRBJ2-1; 10 bases fit TRBD2. V trimming: 4 bases; J trimming: 7 bases; junction bases outside the gene matches: 8. This CDR3 comprises 15 residues. Germline V gene data show CDR1 as SGHKS and CDR2 as YYEKEE (reference sequence). CDR3 residues: CASSITSGMRNEQFF. CDR3 in DNA: TGTGCCAGCAGCATCACTAGCGGGATGAGGAATGAGCAGTTCTTC.

The chain combines TRBV9 with TRBJ1-5; 7 bases agree with TRBD1. CDR1 and CDR2 from the germline V gene are SGDLS and YYNGEE. There are 15 residues in the CDR3. V lost 4 bases, J lost 3 bases, and 7 bases stayed unmatched. This CDR3 is CASSLGTADNQPQHF. DNA for the CDR3: TGTGCCAGCAGCCTCGGGACAGCAGACAATCAGCCCCAGCATTTT.

The chain joins TRBV7-9 to TRBJ2-2, with 7 bases aligning to TRBD1. The CDR3 is made up of 16 amino acids. Germline V lookup: CDR1 SEHNR, CDR2 FQNEAQ (reference sequence). V lost 1 base, J lost 2 bases, and 4 bases stayed unmatched. CDR3 sequence reads: CASSLGDRRNTGELFF. The CDR3 region has the DNA TGTGCCAGCAGCTTAGGGGACAGACGCAACACCGGGGAGCTGTTTTTT.

CDR3 region: CASSSDRVSQPQHF. The CDR3 DNA reads TGTGCCAGCAGCTCTGACAGGGTGAGTCAGCCCCAGCATTTT. The V gene is TRBV7-8, the J gene TRBJ1-5, with TRBD1 matching over 7 bases. Trimming cost V 4 bases and J 6 bases; bases outside gene matches: 6. Germline V lookup: CDR1 SGHVS, CDR2 FQNEAQ. The CDR3 contains 14 residues.

The chain has TRBV28 and TRBJ2-1; 9 bases line up with TRBD2. The junction had 11 bases not matched to a gene; V was cut back by 4 bases and J by 10 bases. The length of the CDR3 is 15 residues. The V gene's germline CDR1 is MDHEN and CDR2 SYDVKM. CDR3 amino acids: CASSSSLAGMSEQFF. The CDR3 DNA reads as TGTGCCAGCAGTTCATCGCTAGCGGGAATGAGCGAGCAGTTCTTC.

In its sample, this clone was seen once. This chain joins TRBV7-2 and TRBJ2-5; 8 positions agree with TRBD1. CDR1 is SGHTA, CDR2 FQGNSA, per germline. This CDR3 comprises 13 residues. V lost 2 bases and J lost 7; bases outside the gene matches: 3. CDR3 sequence reads: CASSLRGQGTQYF. As DNA, the CDR3 is TGTGCCAGCAGCTTAAGAGGACAGGGGACCCAGTACTTC. Using reference TRBV7-2 and TRBJ2-5 for the parts outside the CDR3, the full variable domain is GAGVSQSPSNKVTEKGKDVELRCDPISGHTALYWYRQSLGQGLEFLIYFQGNSAPDKSGLPSDRFSAERTGGSVSTLTIQRTQQEDSAVYLCASSLRGQGTQYFGPGTRLLVL.

The rearrangement uses TRBV18 and TRBJ2-4; 8 bases align to TRBD1. The trim removed 3 bases at V and 5 bases at J, leaving 0 bases unmatched. Germline V gives CDR1 KGHSH, CDR2 LQKENI. The CDR3 spans 13 residues. This CDR3 reads CASSPGQENIQYF. The CDR3 coding sequence is TGTGCCAGCTCACCGGGACAGGAAAACATTCAGTACTTC.